Each of the 29 T cell receptor beta chains below was sequenced from the same sample in a study of T cells in Graves' hyperthyroidism and ophthalmopathy (dated by TCRdb to about 2019). Libraries were prepared through multiplex PCR. The reads were generated on an Illumina HiSeq 2000. Amplification of TCR beta CDR3 regions was carried out from RNA transcripts. The TCR CDR3 was subjected to a first round of RT-PCR using the HTBI primer set and the Qiagen OneStep RT-PCR kit. TCRdb reprocessed the public reads (quality trimming at Q25 with fastp, clone calling with MiXCR) and kept in-frame beta chains. Each record represents a unique CDR3 protein, reported with the most common genes and DNA among its rows. This sample lists roughly 420,000 distinct CDR3 sequences; approximately 14% were detected once. Together, the top ten hold approximately 5.3% of the sample. Sequenced sample: blood. The receptors derive from a woman in her late teens or twenties with Graves' hyperthyroidism.

The chain couples TRBV2 to TRBJ1-3, with D hard to call. V was shortened by 6 bases and J by 0 bases, with 6 bases between the two germline ends. Germline V CDR1 and CDR2: SNHLY, FYNNEI. This CDR3 has 13 amino acids. The CDR3 sequence: CASRGFSGNTIYF. The CDR3 DNA follows: TGTGCCAGCAGGGGATTCTCTGGAAACACCATATATTTT.

This clonotype has a handful of counts. V is TRBV7-9 and J is TRBJ1-1, with 10 bases identical to TRBD1. The CDR3 spans 15 residues. V was clipped by 5 bases and J by 4 bases; unmatched bases: 7. In germline, CDR1 is SEHNR, CDR2 FQNEAQ (reference sequence). The CDR3 DNA is TGTGCCAGCAGCACCGGGACAGGGGAGGTCACTGAAGCTTTCTTT. Protein sequence: CASSTGTGEVTEAFF.

This clonotype appeared many times. The chain's CDR3 is CAWSVGSIEAFF. CDR3 coding DNA: TGTGCCTGGAGTGTGGGCAGCATAGAAGCTTTCTTT. This rearrangement joins TRBV30 to TRBJ1-1; D gene unclear. Germline V gives CDR1 GTSNPN, CDR2 SVGIG (reference sequence). V was cut by 0 bases and J by 8 bases, with 10 bases left in between. The CDR3 length is 12 residues.

This clonotype has a count of ten or more. This chain links TRBV29-1 with TRBJ1-2; D call uncertain. Trimming pared 6 bases from V and 4 bases from J, leaving 18 bases between. CDR1 is SQVTM, CDR2 ANQGSEA, per germline. The CDR3 consists of 14 residues. The CDR3: CSVNPGSALYGYTF. DNA for the CDR3: TGCAGCGTGAATCCGGGATCGGCCCTCTATGGCTACACCTTC. Drawing the rest from reference TRBV29-1 and TRBJ1-2, the complete variable domain is SAVISQKPSRDICQRGTSLTIQCQVDSQVTMMFWYRQQPGQSLTLIATANQGSEATYESGFVIDKFPISRPNLTFSTLTVSNMSPEDSSIYLCSVNPGSALYGYTFGSGTRLTVV.

This clonotype appeared many times. V gene TRBV15 combines with J gene TRBJ2-1; 10 nucleotides line up with TRBD2. Germline-derived CDR1 and CDR2 are LNHNV and YYDKDF (reference sequence). J was trimmed by 0 bases and V by 2 bases; bases with no gene match: 4. This CDR3 comprises 17 residues. The CDR3 DNA reads TGTGCCACCAGCAGATCCCGGACTAGCGGCTCCTACAATGAGCAGTTCTTC. As protein: CATSRSRTSGSYNEQFF.

V gene TRBV12-3 or TRBV12-4 combines with J gene TRBJ1-3; 7 bases are shared with TRBD1. J lost 4 bases, V lost 6 bases, and 15 bases had no gene match. This CDR3 spans 17 amino acids. This CDR3 reads CASSPRQGLPAGNTIYF. For the CDR3, the DNA is TGTGCCAGCAGCCCCCGACAGGGCCTCCCAGCGGGAAACACCATATATTTT.

This clonotype showed up many times. V gene TRBV11-2 combines with J gene TRBJ2-1; 7 bases agree with TRBD1. This CDR3 spans 15 amino acids. J gave up 4 bases and V 4 bases, and 7 bases lay outside the gene matches. In germline, CDR1 is SGHAT, CDR2 FQNNGV. The CDR3 sequence is CASSSRDSLYNEQFF. The CDR3 region has the DNA TGTGCCAGCAGCTCCCGGGACAGCCTATACAATGAGCAGTTCTTC.

This clonotype was seen repeatedly, ten times or more. The chain has TRBV2 and TRBJ2-1, with D perhaps TRBD1 or TRBD2 (5 bases each). The CDR3 sequence is 13 residues long. Germline loops: CDR1 SNHLY, CDR2 FYNNEI. Trimming cost V 8 bases and J 6 bases, with 14 bases left between them. The CDR3 sequence is CASLLDSSNEQFF. The CDR3 DNA reads as TGTGCCAGCCTACTAGACAGCAGCAATGAGCAGTTCTTC.

This clonotype was recorded many times. At one boundary the junction diverges from the germline segment, which might be a read error. The chain joins TRBV27 to TRBJ2-3; maybe TRBD1 (5 bases). The length of the CDR3 is 13 residues. The germline gives CDR1 MNHEY, CDR2 SMNVEV (reference sequence). CDR3 amino acids: CASSLLGADTQYF. CDR3 coding DNA: TGCGCCAGCAGCTTGTTAGGGGCAGATACGCAGTATTTT.

Turning to this clonotype: Germline is not matched at one junction end, which may reflect a read error. The chain employs TRBV11-2 and TRBJ2-3; 12 positions agree with TRBD1. This CDR3 contains 21 residues. Germline CDR1 SGHAT, CDR2 FQNNGV. The CDR3, as DNA: TGTGCCAGCAGCTACCGACAAACCGGGACAGGGGGCGGAACTAGCACAGATCCGCAGTATTTT. Residues: CASSYRQTGTGGGTSTDPQYF.

This clonotype occurred once. The chain links TRBV27 to TRBJ1-5; D is ambiguous. The germline V and J ends were trimmed by 6 bases and 7 bases, with 13 bases remaining between them. CDR3 length: 13 residues. Germline CDR1 reads MNHEY; CDR2 reads SMNVEV (reference sequence). CDR3: CASSGKGWQPQHF. In DNA, the CDR3 is TGTGCCAGCAGCGGAAAGGGCTGGCAGCCCCAGCATTTT.

This clonotype was recorded many times. The chain uses TRBV6-1 and TRBJ2-1, with D possibly being TRBD1 (6 bases). The germline V gene encodes CDR1 MNHNS and CDR2 SASEGT. The CDR3 length is 14 residues. Trimming removed 6 bases at V and 6 bases at J, with 15 bases between. This CDR3 is CASSPTGGSNEQFF. The CDR3 bases are TGTGCCAGCAGCCCGACAGGAGGTAGCAATGAGCAGTTCTTC.

This rearrangement joins TRBV6-1 to TRBJ1-5, with D unclear. The germline V and J ends were trimmed by 6 bases and 16 bases, with 22 bases remaining between them. CDR3 length equals 13 residues. Germline CDR1 and CDR2: MNHNS and SASEGT. CDR3 amino acids: CASRLVSTPTYHF. CDR3 bases: TGTGCCAGCAGACTAGTCTCGACACCGACTTACCATTTT.

This clonotype was counted ten times or more. This chain uses TRBV5-6 with TRBJ2-7; no clear D gene. CDR3 length: 15 residues. The germline gives CDR1 SGHDT, CDR2 YYEEEE. V was shortened by 0 bases and J by 4 bases, with 14 bases between the two germline ends. As DNA, the CDR3 is TGTGCCAGCAGCTTGGATTCTCTAGGCCATTACGAGCAGTACTTC. Amino acids: CASSLDSLGHYEQYF.

This clonotype was recorded a few times. The chain uses TRBV30 and TRBJ1-1; D might be TRBD1 (6 bases). Germline lookup yields CDR1 GTSNPN and CDR2 SVGIG (reference sequence). CDR3 size: 11 residues. The CDR3 DNA follows: TGTGGTAGGGGGTCGAGGACTGAAGCTTTCTTT. It translates to CGRGSRTEAFF.

The chain couples TRBV14 to TRBJ2-7; 10 positions match TRBD1. This CDR3 spans 16 amino acids. Germline loops: CDR1 SGHDN, CDR2 FVKESK. V lost 1 base to trimming and J lost 3 bases; unmatched junction nucleotides: 6. As DNA, the CDR3 is TGTGCCAGCAGCCAAGTACCGGGACAGGGGATCTACGAGCAGTACTTC. It encodes CASSQVPGQGIYEQYF.

This clonotype was picked up a small number of times. The V call is TRBV5-6, the J call TRBJ1-2, with D maybe TRBD1 (6 bases). The germline V gene has CDR1 SGHDT and CDR2 YYEEEE. This CDR3 has 12 amino acids. The V end lost 4 bases, the J end lost 8 bases, and 12 bases lay between the germline ends. The CDR3 nucleotides read TGTGCCAGCAGCCCAACAGGGCGCGGCTACACCTTC. As protein: CASSPTGRGYTF.

This clonotype was counted at least ten times. The V gene is TRBV5-1, the J gene TRBJ1-1; D is undetermined. Germline assignment: CDR1 SGHRS and CDR2 YFSETQ. The CDR3 is 14 amino acids. Trimming pared 0 bases from V and 4 bases from J, leaving 10 bases between. The CDR3 loop is CASSLGRTGTEAFF. For the CDR3, the DNA is TGCGCCAGCAGCTTGGGACGCACGGGCACTGAAGCTTTCTTT.

This clonotype was seen more than once but under ten times. The chain couples TRBV6-5 to TRBJ2-2; TRBD1 or TRBD2 may be the D gene (5 bases each). The length of the CDR3 is 18 residues. The V gene lost 0 bases and the J gene lost 4 bases, with 18 bases spanning the gap. Per the germline V gene, CDR1 is MNHEY and CDR2 is SVGAGI. DNA for the CDR3: TGTGCCAGCAGTTACTCGAAGGGCGTCCTGAGGGGCACCGGGGAGCTGTTTTTT. This gives the protein CASSYSKGVLRGTGELFF.

This clonotype was counted between two and nine times. J is TRBJ2-2 and V is TRBV6-2 or TRBV6-3; TRBD2 agrees at 9 bases. CDR3 size: 15 residues. The ends lost 0 bases at V and 4 bases at J; junction bases unmatched: 0. Germline V gene data show CDR1 as MNHEY and CDR2 as SVGEGT. CDR3 coding DNA: TGTGCCAGCAGTTACTCGACTAGCGGCACCGGGGAGCTGTTTTTT. It specifies CASSYSTSGTGELFF.

The chain combines TRBV7-8 with TRBJ1-5; D not resolved. This CDR3 has 15 amino acids. The germline gives CDR1 SGHVS, CDR2 FQNEAQ. V lost 1 base and J 3 bases, leaving 10 bases between the germline ends. CDR3 in amino acids: CASSLGAGHNQPQHF. Here the CDR3 DNA reads TGTGCCAGCAGCTTAGGGGCCGGGCACAATCAGCCCCAGCATTTT.

The chain uses TRBV6-4 and TRBJ2-1; the match to TRBD1 covers 9 bases. The CDR3 consists of 16 residues. Germline V gene lookup returns CDR1 MRHNA and CDR2 SNTAGT. The trim removed 2 bases at V and 10 bases at J, leaving 12 bases unmatched. The CDR3 DNA reads as TGTGCCAGCAGTGACACAATGACAGGGGGTACAGCAGAGCAGTTCTTC. Amino acid sequence: CASSDTMTGGTAEQFF.

This clonotype was observed many times. The chain joins TRBV2 to TRBJ2-2; D is unresolved. Germline CDR1 reads SNHLY; CDR2 reads FYNNEI. This CDR3 region has 14 residues. The V gene lost 2 bases and the J gene lost 4 bases, with 8 bases spanning the gap. CDR3 amino acids: CASSESAPTGELFF. The DNA for the CDR3 is TGTGCCAGCAGTGAATCCGCCCCCACCGGGGAGCTGTTTTTT.

The chain recombines TRBV7-9 with TRBJ2-1; 16 bases map to TRBD2. Germline CDR1 reads SEHNR; CDR2 reads FQNEAQ (reference sequence). V trimming: 6 bases; J trimming: 2 bases; junction bases outside the gene matches: 13. The CDR3 extends over 20 amino acids. CDR3 amino acids: CASSPSSGLAGGGAYNEQFF. CDR3 bases: TGTGCCAGCAGTCCTTCGTCGGGACTAGCGGGAGGGGGGGCCTACAATGAGCAGTTCTTC.

On this clonotype itself: Germline and junction disagree at one end, which may indicate a read error. V gene TRBV5-1 combines with J gene TRBJ1-3, with D possibly being TRBD1 (5 bases). The CDR3 runs 14 residues. Per germline, CDR1 SGHRS and CDR2 YFSETQ. DNA for the CDR3: TGTGCCAGCAGCTTCGGGAACAGGCAAAACACCATATATTTT. Protein product: CASSFGNRQNTIYF.

At least ten counts were recorded for this clonotype. The V and J genes are TRBV7-2 and TRBJ2-5; D possibly matches TRBD1 or TRBD2 (5 bases each). The length of the CDR3 is 13 residues. V gave up 8 bases and J gave up 5 bases, with 15 bases separating them. The germline CDR1 and CDR2 sequences are SGHTA and FQGNSA. CDR3 sequence: CASVRGVGETQYF. The CDR3 DNA reads as TGTGCCAGCGTAAGGGGAGTGGGGGAGACCCAGTACTTC.

This clonotype has ten or more counts. The J gene is TRBJ2-5, the V gene TRBV28; 13 nucleotides line up with TRBD2. Per the germline V gene, CDR1 is MDHEN and CDR2 is SYDVKM. This CDR3 spans 19 amino acids. V dropped 4 bases and J dropped 4; count of bases not matched to a gene: 15. CDR3 in amino acids: CASSSQGLLAGGPLETQYF. The CDR3 coding sequence is TGTGCCAGCAGTTCCCAGGGGTTACTAGCGGGAGGGCCTCTAGAGACCCAGTACTTC.

This clonotype was counted only a few times. The chain couples TRBV27 to TRBJ1-6; D unresolved. The CDR3 is 15 amino acids. The V end was cut by 5 bases, the J end by 9 bases, with 17 bases between. Germline V lookup: CDR1 MNHEY, CDR2 SMNVEV (reference sequence). The CDR3 DNA sequence: TGTGCCAGCAGTGAGAGACGGTCCTCAGGTTCACCCCTCCACTTT. It encodes CASSERRSSGSPLHF.

This clonotype was seen at least ten times. The genes are TRBV5-1 and TRBJ2-7; no firm D call. Trimming shortened V by 0 bases and J by 9 bases, and 10 bases separated the two germline ends. CDR1 SGHRS and CDR2 YFSETQ come from the germline V gene. The CDR3 length is 12 residues. The CDR3 nucleotides read TGCGCCAGCAGCTTGGACGGAGTGGGGCAGTACTTC. Encoded protein: CASSLDGVGQYF. The full variable domain, its missing parts supplied by reference TRBV5-1 and TRBJ2-7, is KAGVTQTPRYLIKTRGQQVTLSCSPISGHRSVSWYQQTPGQGLQFLFEYFSETQRNKGNFPGRFSGRQFSNSRSEMNVSTLELGDSALYLCASSLDGVGQYFGPGTRLTVT.